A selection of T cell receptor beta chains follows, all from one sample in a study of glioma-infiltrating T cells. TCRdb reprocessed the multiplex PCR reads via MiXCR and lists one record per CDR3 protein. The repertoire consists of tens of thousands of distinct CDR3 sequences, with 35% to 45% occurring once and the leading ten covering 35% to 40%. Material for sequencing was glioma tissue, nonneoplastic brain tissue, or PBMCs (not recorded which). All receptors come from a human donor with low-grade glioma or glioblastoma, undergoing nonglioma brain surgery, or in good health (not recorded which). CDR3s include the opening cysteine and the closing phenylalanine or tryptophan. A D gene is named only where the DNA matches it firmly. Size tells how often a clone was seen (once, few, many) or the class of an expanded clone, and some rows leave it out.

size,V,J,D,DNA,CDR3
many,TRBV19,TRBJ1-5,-,TGTGCCAGTAAGGCCAGCCCATACAATCAGCCCCAGCATTTT,CASKASPYNQPQHF
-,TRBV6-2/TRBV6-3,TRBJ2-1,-,TGTGCCAGCAATTATGTGGGGCTCAATGAGCAGTTCTTC,CASNYVGLNEQFF
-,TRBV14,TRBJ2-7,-,TGTGCCAGCAGCCAAGATCGCTGTGAGCAGTACTTC,CASSQDRCEQYF
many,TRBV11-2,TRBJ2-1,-,TGTGCCAGCAGCTTAGGACTAAGGTCCTACAATGAGCAGTTCTTC,CASSLGLRSYNEQFF
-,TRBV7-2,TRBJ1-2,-,TGTGCCAGCAGCTTAGAGGGTTATGGCAAAACCTTC,CASSLEGYGKTF
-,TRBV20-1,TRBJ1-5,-,TGCATTGCTAGTTCGTACAACCGTCAGCCCCAGCATTTT,CIASSYNRQPQHF
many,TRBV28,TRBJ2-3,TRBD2,TGTGCCGGAGGCGGGAGAAGCCCAGATACGCAGTATTTT,CAGGGRSPDTQYF
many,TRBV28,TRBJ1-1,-,TGTGCCAGCAGTTTGCCCACACAGGGCCCGTTGAACACTGAAGCTTTCTTT,CASSLPTQGPLNTEAFF
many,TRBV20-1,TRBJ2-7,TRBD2,TGCAGTGCCCGATTGGCGGGGGGCCCCTACGAGCAGTACTTC,CSARLAGGPYEQYF
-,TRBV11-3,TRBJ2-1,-,TGTGCCAGCAGCTTAACCCGGCTAGCAGGAAGTAACAATGAGCAGTTCTTC,CASSLTRLAGSNNEQFF
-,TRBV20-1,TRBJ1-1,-,TGCAGTGCTAGAGATCTTGGTTTCACCCAAGTTGAAGCTTTCTTT,CSARDLGFTQVEAFF
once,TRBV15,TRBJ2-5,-,TGTGCCACCAAAAGAGATCCGGAAGAGACCAAGTACTTC,CATKRDPEETKYF
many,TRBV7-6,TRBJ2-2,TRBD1,TGTGCCAGCAGCTTAACAGGGGGTACCCAGAGCGGGGAGCTGTTTTTT,CASSLTGGTQSGELFF
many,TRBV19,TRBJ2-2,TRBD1,TGTGCCAGTACCTCTACAGGGGCAGCCAACACCGGGGAGCTGTTTTTT,CASTSTGAANTGELFF
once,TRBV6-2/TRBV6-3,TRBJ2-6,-,TGTGCCAGCAGATACGGAGGCTCTTGGGCCAACGCCCTGACTTTC,CASRYGGSWANALTF
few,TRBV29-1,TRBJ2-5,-,TGCAGCGTTGAAGCAACAAAAGAGACCCAGTACTTC,CSVEATKETQYF
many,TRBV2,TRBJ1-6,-,TGTGCCAGCGAAACCGATTCACCCCTCCACTTT,CASETDSPLHF
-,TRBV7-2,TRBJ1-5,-,TGTGCCAGCAGCTCTACTTGGTTGGGGGGGCACCGTCCCCAGCATTTT,CASSSTWLGGHRPQHF
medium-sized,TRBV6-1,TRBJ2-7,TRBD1,TGTGCCAGCAGGTCACCGGGACAGGGGGCTTGGGAGCAGTACTTC,CASRSPGQGAWEQYF
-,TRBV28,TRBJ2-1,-,TGTGCCAGCAGTCCGAAGTATTACCAGTTCTTC,CASSPKYYQFF
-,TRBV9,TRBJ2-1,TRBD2,TGTGCCAGCAGCGCCGGGACTAGCAGCAATGAGCAGTTCTTC,CASSAGTSSNEQFF
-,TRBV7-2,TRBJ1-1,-,TGTGCCAGCAGCTCAGGTAAGAAGGCTGAAGCTTTCTTT,CASSSGKKAEAFF
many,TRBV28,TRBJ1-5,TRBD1,TGTGCCAGCAGTTTTGGGACAGGGCATCAGCCCCAGCATTTT,CASSFGTGHQPQHF
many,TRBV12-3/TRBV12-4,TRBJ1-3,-,TGTGCCAGCAGTGCGGGAAGCCTCGAAGGAAACACCATATATTTT,CASSAGSLEGNTIYF
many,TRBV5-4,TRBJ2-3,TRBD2,TGTGCCAGCAGCTCTAGGACTAGTTCGCCCGATACGCAGTATTTT,CASSSRTSSPDTQYF
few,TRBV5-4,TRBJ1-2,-,TGTGCCAGCAGCTTGGGGTCACCGCTTGGCTACACCTTC,CASSLGSPLGYTF
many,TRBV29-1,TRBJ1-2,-,TGCAGCGTTGCCGGCCTCTATGGCTACACCTTC,CSVAGLYGYTF
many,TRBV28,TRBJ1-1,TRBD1,TGTGCCAGCAGACCAACCCGACAGGGGATTGAAGCTTTCTTT,CASRPTRQGIEAFF
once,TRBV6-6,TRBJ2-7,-,TGTGCCAGCAGCCCACGAGGCGGTACAGGGACCATACACGAGCAGTACTTC,CASSPRGGTGTIHEQYF
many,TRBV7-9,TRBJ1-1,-,TGTGCCAGCAGTCCGGGGGGGGTGAACACTGAAGCTTTCTTT,CASSPGGVNTEAFF
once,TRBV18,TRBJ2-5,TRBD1,TGTGCCAGCTCAAGATTGGACAGGGAGAAGACCCAGTACTTC,CASSRLDREKTQYF
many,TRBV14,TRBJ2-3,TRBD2,TGTGCCAGCAGCACACTAGCGGGAGCAGATACGCAGTATTTT,CASSTLAGADTQYF
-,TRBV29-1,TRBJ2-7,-,TGCAGCGCGGAAATTAACCGCGGCGGGCAGTACTTC,CSAEINRGGQYF
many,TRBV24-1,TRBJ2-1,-,TGTGCCACCAGTGAGTCCGGGAGCAGCCGCAACAATGAGCAGTTCTTC,CATSESGSSRNNEQFF
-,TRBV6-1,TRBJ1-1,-,TGTGCCAGCGAGGGGGTAAACAGAGCTTTCTTT,CASEGVNRAFF
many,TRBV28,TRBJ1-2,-,TGTGCCAGCAGTTTCCGGGGGGCGGATGGCTACACCTTC,CASSFRGADGYTF
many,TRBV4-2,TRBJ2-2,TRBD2,TGTGCCAGCAGCCGCAGCCCCAGCGGGAGTAACACCGGGGAGCTGTTTTTT,CASSRSPSGSNTGELFF
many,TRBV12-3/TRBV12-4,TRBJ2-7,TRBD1,TGTGCCAGCAGCTACAGCAGCCCGAGGCAGGGGGCGAACTACGAGCAGTACTTC,CASSYSSPRQGANYEQYF
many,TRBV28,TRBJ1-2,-,TGTGCCAGCAGTATACAGGGCGTCTATGGCTACACCTTC,CASSIQGVYGYTF
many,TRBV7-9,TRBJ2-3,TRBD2,TGTGCCAGCAGCTCTACTGTACTAGCGGGGATGAGCACAGATACGCAGTATTTT,CASSSTVLAGMSTDTQYF
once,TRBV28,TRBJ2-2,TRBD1,TGTGCCAGCAGTCGAAGGACAGGGGCGAACACTGGGGAGCTGTTTTTT,CASSRRTGANTGELFF
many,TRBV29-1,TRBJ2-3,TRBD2,TGCAGCGTTGCTACTAGCGGGAGCACAGATACGCAGTATTTT,CSVATSGSTDTQYF
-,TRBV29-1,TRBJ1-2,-,TGCAGCGTTGAAGAGGAAGGGGCAGGCTATGGCTACACATTC,CSVEEEGAGYGYTF
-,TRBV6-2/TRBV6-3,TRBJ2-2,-,TGTGCCAGCAGTCCAGGGACGAACAAAGGGGAGCTGTTTTTT,CASSPGTNKGELFF
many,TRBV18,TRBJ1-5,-,TGTGCCAGCTCACCACCGACGACATCTAGCAATCAGCCCCAGCATTTT,CASSPPTTSSNQPQHF
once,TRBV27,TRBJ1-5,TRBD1,TGTGCCAGCGGTTTCTCCGGGACAGGGAATGCTCAGCCCCAGCATTTT,CASGFSGTGNAQPQHF
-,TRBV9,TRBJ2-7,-,TGTGCCAACAGCGCCTTAGGCAGTTCCTACGAGCAGTACTTC,CANSALGSSYEQYF
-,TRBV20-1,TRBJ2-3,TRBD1,TGCAGTGCTAGTGGATATGGACAGGGAACGACATATACGCGGTATTTT,CSASGYGQGTTYTRYF
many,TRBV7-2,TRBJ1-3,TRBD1,TGTGCCAGCAGCCCTCGCGACAGGGGATACGGCACCATATATTTT,CASSPRDRGYGTIYF
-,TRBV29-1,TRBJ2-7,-,TGCAGCGTCCCGTCTAGCGCGACAACTTACGAGCAGTACTTC,CSVPSSATTYEQYF
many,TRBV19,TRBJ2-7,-,TGTGCCAGTAGTATAGTCCCGAACTACGAGCAGTACTTC,CASSIVPNYEQYF
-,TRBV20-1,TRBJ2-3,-,TGCAGTGCTAGAGCGGATACGCAGTATTTT,CSARADTQYF
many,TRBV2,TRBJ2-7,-,TGTGCCAGCAGTGAAGTAGGCTGGGGCCGCTACGAGCAGTACTTC,CASSEVGWGRYEQYF
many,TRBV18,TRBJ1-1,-,TGTGCCAGCTCACCTTCCCAGAACACTGAAGCTTTCTTT,CASSPSQNTEAFF
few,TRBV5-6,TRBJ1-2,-,TGTACCAGCAGCTTGGAACAGTCCTATGGCTACACCTTC,CTSSLEQSYGYTF
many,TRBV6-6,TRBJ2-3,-,TGTGCCAGCAGGTTACTGAGTACGCAGTATTTT,CASRLLSTQYF
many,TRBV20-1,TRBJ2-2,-,TGCAGTGCTAGAGGGTCAGGGAAGGCCGGGGAGCTGTTTTTT,CSARGSGKAGELFF
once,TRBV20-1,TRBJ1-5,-,TGCAGTGCTAGTTCGGACAACCGTCAGCATCAGCATTTT,CSASSDNRQHQHF
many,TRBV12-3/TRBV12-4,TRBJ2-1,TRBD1,TGTGCCAGCAGCGTAGGACAGGGAGACAATGAGCAGTTCTTC,CASSVGQGDNEQFF